Presented here are 3 T cell receptor beta chains from one specimen sequenced in a study of blood T cell repertoires in COVID-19. TCRdb keeps only in-frame clones here, not all; method: immunoSEQ multiplex PCR. The sample has 130,000 to 150,000 clones; approximately 85% are singletons. Material for sequencing was peripheral blood. These receptors came from a human donor with acute or convalescent COVID-19. The donor label of this sample is uncertain.

This chain joins TRBV6-6 and TRBJ2-7; TRBD1 aligns across 7 bases. The germline gives CDR1 MNHNY, CDR2 SVGAGI (reference sequence). There are 14 residues in the CDR3. After removal of 7 bases from V and 2 bases from J, the junction contained 8 bases not matched to a gene. CDR3 region: CASMPTGATYEQYF. CDR3 coding DNA: TGTGCCAGCATGCCTACAGGGGCCACCTACGAGCAGTACTTC.

V gene TRBV5-4 combines with J gene TRBJ2-5, with 8 bases lining up with TRBD2. Per the germline V gene, CDR1 is SGHNT and CDR2 is YYREEE (reference sequence). This CDR3 contains 16 residues. V gave up 0 bases and J gave up 2 bases; unmatched junction bases: 6. In nucleotides, the CDR3 is TGTGCCAGCAGCTTGGTTTCCAGCGGGGGTCAAGAGACCCAGTACTTC. This codes for CASSLVSSGGQETQYF.

The rearrangement joins TRBV9 to TRBJ2-3; TRBD1 is a possible D gene (5 bases). Germline V gene lookup returns CDR1 SGDLS and CDR2 YYNGEE. V dropped 2 bases and J dropped 1 base, with 11 bases sitting between them. The CDR3 runs 15 residues. The CDR3: CASSVMVTGTDTQYF. The DNA for the CDR3 is TGTGCCAGCAGCGTCATGGTGACAGGCACAGATACGCAGTATTTT.